The 5 T cell receptor beta chains presented below share a single source sample, sequenced in a study of cytomegalovirus exposure and HLA in healthy donors. The PCR made use of 60 Vbeta and 13 Jbeta primers. Method: immunoSEQ multiplex PCR; TCRdb's copy keeps in-frame clones and lacks some. Seen here are approximately 130,000 clones, approximately 90% observed once, and the top ten hold more than 4%. Input material: PBMCs. These receptors all come from a woman aged 25 to 39 in good health and CMV-seronegative.

Of note for this clone: One end of the junction fails to match germline, which may point to a read error. The CDR3: CAISIGQNYEQYF. The CDR3 DNA reads as TGTGCCATCAGCATTGGACAGAATTACGAGCAGTACTTC. V usage is TRBV15 and J usage is TRBJ2-7; tentatively, D is TRBD1 (6 bases). This CDR3 has 13 amino acids. CDR1 is LNHNV and CDR2 is YYDKDF in the germline V gene (reference sequence).

This chain links TRBV7-2 with TRBJ2-7; 13 bases line up with TRBD2. V lost 1 base and J lost 3; bases outside the gene matches: 3. There are 16 residues in the CDR3. The V gene's germline CDR1 is SGHTA and CDR2 FQGNSA. The CDR3 bases are TGTGCCAGCAGCTTAGGACTAGCGGGGGGCAACTACGAGCAGTACTTC. Amino acids: CASSLGLAGGNYEQYF.

This chain links TRBV19 with TRBJ1-1; 7 bases are shared with TRBD1. The CDR3 contains 14 residues. Trimming took 0 bases from V and 5 from J; bases not matched to a gene: 3. The germline V gene encodes CDR1 LNHDA and CDR2 SQIVND (reference sequence). CDR3 nucleotides: TGTGCCAGTAGTATAGAACAGGGGAGGACTGAAGCTTTCTTT. It specifies CASSIEQGRTEAFF.

The chain couples TRBV7-2 to TRBJ2-2; D gene ambiguous. The CDR3 has 12 amino acids. The germline CDR1 and CDR2 sequences are SGHTA and FQGNSA. V was cut by 1 base and J by 6 bases, with 3 bases left in between. The CDR3 loop reads CASSLGPGELFF. CDR3 DNA sequence: TGTGCCAGCAGCTTAGGGCCCGGGGAGCTGTTTTTT.

This chain uses TRBV7-8 with TRBJ2-2, with 8 bases lining up with TRBD1. Germline V gene data show CDR1 as SGHVS and CDR2 as FQNEAQ. V lost 4 bases to trimming and J lost 4 bases; unmatched junction nucleotides: 11. The CDR3 extends over 17 amino acids. CDR3 sequence reads: CASSSYPQGVTTGELFF. For the CDR3, the DNA is TGTGCCAGCAGCTCCTACCCACAGGGGGTTACCACCGGGGAGCTGTTTTTT.